Sequencing of this TCR beta chain was carried out in a study of beta chain features in type 1 diabetes. General study points: Patients with type 1 diabetes carried fewer insertions and had more deletions at their VDJ junctions. Using cDNA template may skew counts toward highly expressing activated cells. Patients' naive, central memory and regulatory TCRB repertoires appeared more alike than those of healthy donors. Any HLA-type effect on TCRB rearrangement remained unresolved here. Researchers report that Type 1 diabetes patients had moderately but significantly shorter TCRB CDR3s across all four CD4+ subsets.

There are 15 residues in the CDR3. From germline, CDR1 is SGHRS and CDR2 YFSETQ. With 0 bases removed from V and 0 bases from J, the gap between germline ends came to 6 bases. Concerning this clone: The antigen remains undetermined.

Expressed TCRB transcripts were sequenced because the entire RNA isolate underwent reverse transcription. The table came from immunoSEQ multiplex PCR; TCRdb's copy has only in-frame clones and leaves some out. Among 240,000 or so clones listed, around 21% were seen once. This rearrangement joins TRBV5-1 to TRBJ2-2, with D unclear. This clonotype originated in a woman aged 40 to 55 with type 1 diabetes. The material sequenced was naive CD4+ T cells from blood. The CDR3 DNA reads as TGCGCCAGCAGCTTGGGCGGAACGAACACCGGGGAGCTGTTTTTT. It codes for CASSLGGTNTGELFF.